This TCR beta chain derives from a study of chemoradiotherapy in HPV16-positive cancers. Study observations and caveats: Candidate HPV-specific clones and E7-related TCR motifs grew in tumor during treatment. Better recurrence-free survival went with HPV-responsive T-cell expansion in HPV16-positive patients. Functional assays defining HPV-specific T cells used only a couple of HPV16-positive patients.

Repertoires were sampled repeatedly during chemoradiotherapy. This clone appeared a single time. What it binds is unknown. This CDR3 spans 16 amino acids. Germline V CDR1 and CDR2: MNHEY, SMNVEV (reference sequence). The V gene end was trimmed by 5 bases and the J gene end by 2 bases; junction bases not matched to a gene: 8. Generated by immunoSEQ multiplex PCR, the TCRdb table keeps only in-frame clones and is missing some. The data show 25,000 to 30,000 clones, approximately 93% seen once. The sequence derives from a human donor with HPV-associated anogenital cancer. The material sequenced was blood, taken from a patient who underwent chemoradiotherapy. The chain has TRBV27 and TRBJ2-1; 8 bases fit TRBD2. CDR3 coding DNA: TGTGCCAGCAGTCTTAAGCGGGAGCGCACCTACAATGAGCAGTTCTTC. Amino acids: CASSLKRERTYNEQFF.